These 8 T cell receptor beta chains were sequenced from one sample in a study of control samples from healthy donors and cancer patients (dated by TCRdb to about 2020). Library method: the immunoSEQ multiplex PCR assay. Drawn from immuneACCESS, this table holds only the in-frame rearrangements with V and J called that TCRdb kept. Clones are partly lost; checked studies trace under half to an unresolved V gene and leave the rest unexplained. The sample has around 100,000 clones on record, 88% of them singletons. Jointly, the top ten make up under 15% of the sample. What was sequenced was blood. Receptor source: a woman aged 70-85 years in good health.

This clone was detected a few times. The DNA of the CDR3 is TGTGCCAGCAGCTTGAACGCGGGGTCGCCGAACACCGGGGAGCTGTTTTTT. It encodes CASSLNAGSPNTGELFF. V gene TRBV7-9 combines with J gene TRBJ2-2; D might be TRBD2 (6 bases). Germline CDR1 is SEHNR and CDR2 is FQNEAQ (reference sequence). Deletions cut 3 bases from V and 0 bases from J, with 14 bases between. The CDR3 runs to 17 residues.

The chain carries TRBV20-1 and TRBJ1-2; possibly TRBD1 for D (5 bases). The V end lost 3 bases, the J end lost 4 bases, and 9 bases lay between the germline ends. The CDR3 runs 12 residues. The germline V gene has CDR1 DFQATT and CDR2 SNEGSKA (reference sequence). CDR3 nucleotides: TGCAGTGCTAGTAGGGACCTCTATGGCTACACCTTC. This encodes CSASRDLYGYTF.

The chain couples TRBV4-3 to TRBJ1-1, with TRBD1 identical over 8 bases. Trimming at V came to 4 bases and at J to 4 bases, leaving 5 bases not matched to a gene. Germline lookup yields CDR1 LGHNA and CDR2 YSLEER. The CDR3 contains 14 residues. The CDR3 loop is CASSLIQGGTEAFF. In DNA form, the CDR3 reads TGCGCCAGCAGCCTCATACAGGGGGGCACTGAAGCTTTCTTT.

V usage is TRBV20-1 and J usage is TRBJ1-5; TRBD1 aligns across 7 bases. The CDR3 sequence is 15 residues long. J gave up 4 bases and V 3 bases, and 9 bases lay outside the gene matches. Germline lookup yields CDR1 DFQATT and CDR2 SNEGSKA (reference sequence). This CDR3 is CSASRGVQGNQPQHF. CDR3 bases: TGCAGTGCTAGTCGAGGGGTACAGGGGAATCAGCCCCAGCATTTT.

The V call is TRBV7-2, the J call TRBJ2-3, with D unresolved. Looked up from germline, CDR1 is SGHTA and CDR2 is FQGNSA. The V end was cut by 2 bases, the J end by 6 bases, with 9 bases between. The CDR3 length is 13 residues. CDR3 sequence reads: CASSLFPPDTQYF. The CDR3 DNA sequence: TGTGCCAGCAGCTTATTCCCCCCGGATACGCAGTATTTT.

CDR3 sequence: CASSLSGRITNEQFF. CDR3 bases: TGTGCCAGTAGTCTTAGCGGGAGGATTACCAATGAGCAGTTCTTC. V gene TRBV19 combines with J gene TRBJ2-1, with 10 bases identical to TRBD2. V shed 5 bases and J 6 bases; nucleotides not matched to a gene: 7. The CDR3 sequence is 15 residues long. Germline CDR1 is LNHDA and CDR2 is SQIVND (reference sequence).

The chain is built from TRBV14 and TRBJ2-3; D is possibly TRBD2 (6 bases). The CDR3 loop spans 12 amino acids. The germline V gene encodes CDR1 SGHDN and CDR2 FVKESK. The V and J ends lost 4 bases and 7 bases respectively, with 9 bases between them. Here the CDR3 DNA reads TGTGCCAGCAGCCCTGGACTATATACGCAGTATTTT. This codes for CASSPGLYTQYF. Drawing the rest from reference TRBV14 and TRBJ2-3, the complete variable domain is EAGVTQFPSHSVIEKGQTVTLRCDPISGHDNLYWYRRVMGKEIKFLLHFVKESKQDESGMPNNRFLAERTGGTYSTLKVQPAELEDSGVYFCASSPGLYTQYFGPGTRLTVL.

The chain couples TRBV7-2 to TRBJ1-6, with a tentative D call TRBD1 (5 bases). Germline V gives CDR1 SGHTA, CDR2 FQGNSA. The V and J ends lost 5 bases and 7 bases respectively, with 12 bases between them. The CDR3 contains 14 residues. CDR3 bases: TGTGCCAGCAGCCCGGGAGGGGTCAATTCACCCCTCCACTTT. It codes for CASSPGGVNSPLHF. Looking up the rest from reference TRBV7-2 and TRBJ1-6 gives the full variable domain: GAGVSQSPSNKVTEKGKDVELRCDPISGHTALYWYRQSLGQGLEFLIYFQGNSAPDKSGLPSDRFSAERTGGSVSTLTIQRTQQEDSAVYLCASSPGGVNSPLHFGNGTRLTVT.